The clone carrying this TCR beta chain was recorded at least ten times. Its antigen is unidentified. This entry is derived from a study of T cell responses to AZD1222 COVID-19 vaccine. Across the study: Researchers grouped second doses given at about 4 or about 12 weeks into one pool.

Generated by immunoSEQ multiplex PCR, the TCRdb table keeps only in-frame clones and is missing some. The sample consists of 85,000 to 100,000 clones, about nine tenths of them appearing once. CDR3 size: 12 residues. The V and J ends lost 3 bases and 3 bases respectively, with 5 bases between them. CDR1 is SGHVS and CDR2 is FQNEAQ in the germline V gene. Overall study findings and caveats: Once two AZD1222 doses were given, Spike-specific TCR breadth and depth went up. In all cases, repertoires were sampled only after the peak T cell response. At 160-218 and 743-854, vaccine-associated CD4 TCRs were dominant, and they spanned spike.

The sample in question was peripheral blood, obtained on day 0 of AZD1222 vaccination. This receptor was obtained from an adult in good health. The chain has TRBV7-8 and TRBJ1-1, with D hard to call. The CDR3 sequence: CASSFSDTEAFF. DNA of the CDR3: TGTGCCAGCAGCTTCTCAGACACTGAAGCTTTCTTT. Variable domain in full (rest from reference TRBV7-8 and TRBJ1-1): GAGVSQSPRYKVAKRGQDVALRCDPISGHVSLFWYQQALGQGPEFLTYFQNEAQLDKSGLPSDRFFAERPEGSVSTLKIQRTQQEDSAVYLCASSFSDTEAFFGQGTRLTVV.